This is a list of T cell receptor beta chains from one sample in a study of CD8+CD57+ T cells in acquired aplastic anemia. TCRdb called the reads again in MiXCR, with one record for every CDR3 protein. The sample lists around 150,000 distinct CDR3 sequences, 45% to 55% occurring once. Sequenced sample: sorted CD4+, CD8+, or CD8+CD57+ T cells (not recorded which) from PBMCs. These receptors were collected from a human donor with aplastic anemia. The CDR3 runs from the conserved cysteine through the conserved F or W. The D gene is left open where the match is weak. Rows may omit the clone size; those that give it use once, few, many or a size class.

V gene	clone size	J gene	D gene	CDR3 protein	CDR3 DNA
TRBV12-3/TRBV12-4	-	TRBJ1-1	-	CASSLIRDGSAAFF	TGTGCCAGCAGTTTGATACGGGACGGGAGTGCAGCTTTCTTT
TRBV11-2	few	TRBJ1-3	TRBD1	CASRGRDRGFGNTIYF	TGTGCCAGCAGAGGGAGGGACAGGGGATTTGGAAACACCATATATTTT
TRBV28	-	TRBJ2-1	-	CASSLGSDSLGFF	TGTGCCAGCAGTTTAGGATCCGACTCGCTGGGGTTCTTC
TRBV10-3	few	TRBJ2-3	-	CAISEGIPDTQYF	TGTGCCATCAGTGAGGGGATCCCAGATACGCAGTATTTT
TRBV6-1	-	TRBJ2-6	-	CASRWMSGANVLTF	TGTGCCAGTAGATGGATGTCTGGGGCCAACGTCCTGACTTTC
TRBV30	few	TRBJ1-3	-	CAWSSGATSGNTIYF	TGTGCCTGGAGTTCAGGCGCGACCTCTGGAAACACCATATATTTT
TRBV4-2	-	TRBJ2-4	-	CASSQGVIGIQYF	TGTGCCAGCAGCCAAGGTGTCATTGGCATTCAGTACTTC
TRBV18	few	TRBJ2-3	-	CASAYTDTQYF	TGTGCCAGCGCCTACACAGATACGCAGTATTTT
TRBV12-3/TRBV12-4	many	TRBJ2-2	TRBD2	CASSPPAGINTGELFF	TGTGCCAGCAGTCCACCAGCGGGAATTAACACCGGGGAGCTGTTTTTT
TRBV10-3	-	TRBJ1-2	-	CASRNYGYTF	TGTGCCAGCAGAAACTATGGCTACACCTTC
TRBV27	few	TRBJ2-7	-	CASSLSGDTYYEQYF	TGTGCCAGCAGTTTATCGGGGGACACCTACTACGAGCAGTACTTC
TRBV24-1	few	TRBJ2-5	-	CATSDPGSGQETQYF	TGTGCCACCAGTGACCCAGGGTCAGGGCAAGAGACCCAGTACTTC
TRBV14	many	TRBJ2-7	-	CASSQEMGYEQYF	TGTGCCAGCAGCCAAGAGATGGGCTACGAGCAGTACTTC
TRBV30	many	TRBJ1-5	-	CAWSVDGGEMAQPQHF	TGTGCCTGGAGTGTAGACGGGGGCGAGATGGCTCAGCCCCAGCATTTT
TRBV7-9	once	TRBJ2-7	-	CASSSSGLRFYEQYF	TGTGCCAGCAGTTCATCGGGACTCCGATTCTACGAGCAGTACTTC
TRBV7-3	-	TRBJ2-3	TRBD1	CASSLGTGGQTQYF	TGTGCCAGCAGCTTAGGGACAGGGGGCCAGACGCAGTATTTT
TRBV7-3	-	TRBJ2-7	TRBD2	CASSRSGSFHEQYF	TGTGCCAGCAGCCGTAGCGGGAGTTTCCACGAGCAGTACTTC
TRBV9	-	TRBJ1-1	-	CASSAGTLNTEASF	TGTGCCAGCAGCGCCGGGACACTGAACACTGAAGCTTCCTTT
TRBV7-9	few	TRBJ2-4	-	CASSLPRAIPVNIQYF	TGTGCCAGCAGCTTACCCCGGGCGATTCCCGTAAACATTCAGTACTTC
TRBV20-1	-	TRBJ1-2	-	CSARVGPRYGYTF	TGCAGTGCTAGGGTCGGGCCTCGATATGGCTACACCTTC
TRBV10-3	few	TRBJ2-1	TRBD1	CAIRDRPVEEQFF	TGTGCCATCCGGGACAGGCCTGTAGAAGAGCAGTTCTTC
TRBV6-1	-	TRBJ1-6	-	CASSGPLSPLHF	TGTGCCAGCAGTGGCCCTCTCTCACCCCTCCACTTT
TRBV7-3	-	TRBJ2-7	-	CASSLSSTGELYF	TGTGCCAGCAGCTTAAGCAGCACCGGGGAGCTGTACTTC
TRBV7-8	-	TRBJ1-4	-	CAWGTVNEKLFF	TGTGCGTGGGGGACGGTTAATGAAAAACTGTTTTTT
TRBV12-3/TRBV12-4	-	TRBJ1-1	TRBD1	CASSSQGVEAFF	TGTGCCAGCAGTTCACAGGGGGTTGAAGCTTTCTTT
TRBV7-3	-	TRBJ2-7	-	CASSLGLGDEQYF	TGTGCCAGCAGCTTAGGTCTGGGGGACGAGCAGTACTTC
TRBV10-3	-	TRBJ2-5	TRBD2	CAISKGTSGVQETQYF	TGTGCCATCAGTAAAGGGACTAGCGGGGTGCAAGAGACCCAGTACTTC
TRBV6-5	many	TRBJ2-1	TRBD2	CASSFPGGYNEQFF	TGTGCCAGCAGTTTCCCGGGAGGCTACAATGAGCAGTTCTTC
TRBV7-9	-	TRBJ1-6	-	CASSVNNSPLHF	TGTGCCAGCAGCGTAAATAATTCACCCCTCCACTTT
TRBV6-5	-	TRBJ1-2	-	CASSYSLGIGYTF	TGTGCCAGCAGTTACTCTTTGGGGATCGGCTACACCTTC
TRBV15	few	TRBJ1-1	-	CATSRVRTEAFF	TGTGCCACCAGCAGAGTGCGAACTGAAGCTTTCTTT
TRBV5-1	-	TRBJ2-7	TRBD2	CASRIGTSGTYEQYF	TGCGCCAGCAGGATAGGAACTAGCGGGACCTACGAGCAGTACTTC
TRBV29-1	many	TRBJ1-4	TRBD1	CSVGTGSEKLFF	TGCAGCGTTGGGACAGGTTCCGAAAAACTGTTTTTT
TRBV5-6	many	TRBJ1-2	-	CASSIQVPLHGYTF	TGTGCCAGCAGCATACAGGTACCCCTTCATGGCTACACCTTC
TRBV2	-	TRBJ2-5	TRBD1	CACSPDRGRGETQYF	TGTGCCTGCAGCCCAGACAGGGGGAGAGGGGAGACCCAGTACTTC
TRBV13	many	TRBJ2-5	-	CASSFPQGVGETQYF	TGTGCCAGCAGCTTCCCCCAAGGGGTGGGGGAGACCCAGTACTTC
TRBV6-2/TRBV6-3	few	TRBJ1-2	-	CASSYASLRVLSDPSNYGYTF	TGTGCCAGCAGTTACGCCTCGTTAAGGGTCTTGTCTGACCCCAGTAACTATGGCTACACCTTC
TRBV4-1	many	TRBJ2-1	TRBD1	CASSQTPGQSNEQFF	TGCGCCAGCAGCCAAACCCCGGGACAGTCCAATGAGCAGTTCTTC
TRBV7-3	-	TRBJ2-3	-	CASSPTALQADTQYF	TGTGCCAGCAGCCCAACAGCCTTGCAAGCAGATACGCAGTATTTT
TRBV29-1	-	TRBJ2-5	TRBD1	CSLRQGAFETQYF	TGCAGCTTAAGACAGGGGGCTTTCGAGACCCAGTACTTC
TRBV15	-	TRBJ2-7	-	CATSRVGVHEQYF	TGTGCCACCAGCAGAGTTGGGGTCCACGAGCAGTACTTC
TRBV19	-	TRBJ2-3	-	CASSIGGDTQYF	TGTGCCAGTAGTATAGGGGGAGATACGCAGTATTTT
TRBV24-1	-	TRBJ2-5	-	CATSGLGTGEETQYF	TGTGCCACCAGTGGTTTAGGGACGGGGGAAGAGACCCAGTACTTC
TRBV5-1	many	TRBJ2-3	-	CASSFDGSDTQYF	TGCGCCAGCAGCTTTGATGGGTCAGATACGCAGTATTTT
TRBV15	few	TRBJ2-3	-	CATSRAGTHTDTQYF	TGTGCCACCAGCAGAGCCGGGACTCACACAGATACGCAGTATTTT
TRBV6-5	-	TRBJ1-2	-	CASSSLGARGYTF	TGTGCCAGCAGTTCCCTCGGGGCGCGGGGCTACACCTTC
TRBV5-6	many	TRBJ2-1	-	CASSYYENEQFF	TGTGCCAGCAGCTATTACGAGAATGAGCAGTTCTTC
TRBV29-1	-	TRBJ2-7	TRBD1	CSGRQGGEQYF	TGCAGCGGACGACAGGGTGGGGAGCAGTACTTC
TRBV7-2	many	TRBJ2-3	-	CASRSGTTDTQYF	TGTGCCAGCAGATCCGGGACTACAGATACGCAGTATTTT
TRBV12-3/TRBV12-4	many	TRBJ1-2	-	CASSSGDHNGYTF	TGTGCCAGCAGTTCGGGAGACCATAATGGCTACACCTTC
TRBV7-3	-	TRBJ2-1	-	CASSQVPASGNEQFF	TGTGCCAGCAGCCAGGTACCAGCCTCAGGGAATGAGCAGTTCTTC
TRBV2	-	TRBJ2-7	-	CASRGDGTGEQYF	TGTGCCAGCAGGGGGGACGGGACGGGGGAGCAGTACTTC
TRBV28	few	TRBJ2-7	-	CASSDRYSYEQYF	TGTGCCAGCAGTGACCGTTACTCCTACGAGCAGTACTTC
TRBV29-1	-	TRBJ2-2	TRBD1	CSVEGTGWAGELFF	TGCAGCGTTGAAGGGACAGGGTGGGCCGGGGAGCTGTTTTTT
TRBV9	-	TRBJ2-3	-	CASSVQGTEGDTQYF	TGTGCCAGCAGCGTACAGGGAACGGAAGGGGATACGCAGTATTTT
TRBV28	many	TRBJ2-5	-	CASSLLGRVWSETQYF	TGTGCCAGCAGTTTACTGGGCAGGGTGTGGTCGGAGACCCAGTACTTC
TRBV7-6	-	TRBJ2-5	TRBD2	CASSLERAGGGGTQYF	TGTGCCAGCAGCTTAGAGAGAGCGGGGGGCGGTGGGACCCAGTACTTC
TRBV12-3/TRBV12-4	many	TRBJ2-7	-	CASTPIGGYEQYF	TGTGCCAGCACCCCAATAGGGGGGTACGAGCAGTACTTC
TRBV29-1	-	TRBJ1-2	-	CSVDSPAPLTF	TGCAGCGTTGATAGTCCAGCCCCGCTTACCTTC
TRBV24-1	many	TRBJ2-1	TRBD2	CATSVLAGSSYNEQFF	TGTGCCACCAGTGTTTTAGCGGGTAGCTCCTACAATGAGCAGTTCTTC